Following are 30 T cell receptor beta chains from one sample sequenced in a study of blood T cells in healthy people across ages. Primers used in a second PCR of roughly 6 to 12 cycles were a sample-barcoded 5' primer and a J-beta primer mix. MiXCR, applied by TCRdb to the 5' RACE reads, yields one record per CDR3 protein. The sample includes some 700,000 distinct CDR3 sequences, around a fifth of them seen just once. The sequenced sample consisted of blood. The origin of the receptors is a man aged 65-85 years in good health.

The chain uses TRBV7-2 and TRBJ2-1; possibly TRBD1 or TRBD2 for D (5 bases each). Looked up from germline, CDR1 is SGHTA and CDR2 is FQGNSA. There are 15 residues in the CDR3. The V and J ends lost 3 bases and 3 bases respectively, with 12 bases between them. This CDR3 is CASSFPREIYNEQFF. The CDR3, as DNA: TGTGCCAGCAGCTTTCCCAGGGAGATCTACAATGAGCAGTTCTTC.

The genes are TRBV20-1 and TRBJ2-1, with D tentatively TRBD1 (5 bases). The length of the CDR3 is 14 residues. From germline, CDR1 is DFQATT and CDR2 SNEGSKA (reference sequence). Trimming stripped 6 bases from V and 6 bases from J, with 18 bases between. CDR3 residues: CSAPTSGHGNEQFF. CDR3 nucleotides: TGCAGTGCCCCTACTTCAGGGCATGGCAATGAGCAGTTCTTC.

CDR3 in DNA: TGCAGCGTTGAAATAGCGGGGGTCTACAATGAGCAGTTCTTC. Translated: CSVEIAGVYNEQFF. The V and J genes are TRBV29-1 and TRBJ2-1, with TRBD2 matching over 9 bases. Germline CDR1 reads SQVTM; CDR2 reads ANQGSEA. The CDR3 contains 14 residues. V shed 2 bases, J shed 3 bases, and the junction held 2 bases outside the gene matches.

The chain has TRBV20-1 and TRBJ1-1, with a tentative D call TRBD1 (5 bases). Germline V gene data show CDR1 as DFQATT and CDR2 as SNEGSKA (reference sequence). With 3 bases removed from V and 3 bases from J, the gap between germline ends came to 11 bases. This CDR3 has 13 amino acids. CDR3 bases: TGCAGTGCTAGGAGAGGGGTGCACACTGAAGCTTTCTTT. It is translated as CSARRGVHTEAFF.

The V gene is TRBV20-1, the J gene TRBJ1-1; tentatively, D is TRBD1 (5 bases). CDR1 and CDR2 (germline): DFQATT, SNEGSKA (reference sequence). V was pared by 1 base and J by 8 bases, with 11 bases between. The CDR3 is made up of 12 amino acids. CDR3 residues: CSARAGQTEAFF. CDR3 DNA: TGCAGTGCTAGAGCGGGGCAGACGGAAGCTTTCTTT.

This clonotype has more than one count but fewer than ten. V usage is TRBV20-1 and J usage is TRBJ2-1, with D perhaps matching TRBD1 (6 bases). The J call is in doubt because the DNA end fits TRBJ2-7 better. This CDR3 is built from 13 residues. CDR1 and CDR2 from the germline V gene are DFQATT and SNEGSKA (reference sequence). The CDR3, as DNA: TGCAGTGCTTTCCGGGACACCTCCTACGAGCAGTACTTC. Its protein product is CSAFRDTSYEQYF.

V usage is TRBV6-5 and J usage is TRBJ1-3; the D gene is possibly TRBD1 (5 bases). This CDR3 is built from 16 residues. The ends were cut back, 2 bases at V and 0 bases at J, with 11 bases in the middle. Germline V gives CDR1 MNHEY, CDR2 SVGAGI. In nucleotides, the CDR3 is TGTGCCAGCAGTTACGACAGACAGAGCTCTGGAAACACCATATATTTT. This encodes CASSYDRQSSGNTIYF.

This clonotype has a handful of counts. The V gene is TRBV6-6, the J gene TRBJ2-4; TRBD2 matches 8 bases. CDR3 length: 14 residues. The germline CDR1 and CDR2 sequences are MNHNY and SVGAGI (reference sequence). The J segment lost 5 bases and the V segment lost 2 bases, leaving 2 bases of the junction unmatched. The CDR3 spells CASSYTAGENIQYF. The CDR3 DNA sequence: TGTGCCAGCAGTTACACAGCGGGAGAAAACATTCAGTACTTC.

The chain couples TRBV7-2 to TRBJ2-7, with D hard to call. This CDR3 is 15 amino acids long. V lost 2 bases to trimming and J lost 6 bases, with 17 bases between them. The V gene's germline CDR1 is SGHTA and CDR2 FQGNSA. CDR3 sequence (DNA): TGTGCCAGCAGCTTACCCGCCGGGCAGAAGGTCGAGCAGTACTTC. This encodes CASSLPAGQKVEQYF.

This clonotype was picked up a small number of times. This chain connects TRBV19 to TRBJ1-1; no firm D call. CDR3 size: 14 residues. Germline CDR1 LNHDA, CDR2 SQIVND (reference sequence). V was trimmed by 7 bases and J by 1 base, leaving 13 bases between them. In DNA form, the CDR3 reads TGTGCCAGTAACCCCGAGTACTCGAACACTGAAGCTTTCTTT. This codes for CASNPEYSNTEAFF.

This clonotype was recorded at least ten times. This CDR3 reads CASSYGEWSDTQYF. The CDR3 region has the DNA TGTGCCAGCAGTTATGGGGAATGGTCAGATACGCAGTATTTT. The genes are TRBV6-5 and TRBJ2-3; D gene uncertain. CDR3 length equals 14 residues. Germline assignment: CDR1 MNHEY and CDR2 SVGAGI. Deletions cut 3 bases from V and 4 bases from J, with 11 bases between.

V and J are TRBV29-1 and TRBJ2-3; no definite D call. The ends were cut back, 4 bases at V and 9 bases at J, with 14 bases in the middle. The CDR3 loop spans 12 amino acids. In germline, CDR1 is SQVTM, CDR2 ANQGSEA. CDR3 sequence reads: CSVAPSETTQYF. In DNA, the CDR3 is TGCAGCGTTGCCCCCTCGGAGACCACGCAGTATTTT.

The rearrangement links TRBV4-1 to TRBJ2-3; 7 bases match TRBD2. This CDR3 region has 18 residues. CDR1 is MGHRA and CDR2 is YSYEKL in the germline V gene. Trimming at V came to 4 bases and at J to 3 bases, leaving 16 bases not matched to a gene. The CDR3 DNA reads as TGCGCCAGCAGCCCTACTCGCGGGAGTCGAATCGGGACAGATACGCAGTATTTT. Encoded protein: CASSPTRGSRIGTDTQYF.

This clonotype appeared a few times. The rearrangement joins TRBV12-3 or TRBV12-4 to TRBJ1-6; maybe TRBD1 (6 bases). This CDR3 contains 14 residues. V shed 3 bases and J shed 8 bases, with 11 bases lying between them. CDR3 amino acids: CASSLHRDDSPLHF. The CDR3 DNA sequence: TGTGCCAGCAGTTTGCACAGGGACGATTCACCCCTCCACTTT.

The V gene is TRBV7-9, the J gene TRBJ2-5; 8 nucleotides match TRBD2. Gene TRBJ2-1 matches the end of the DNA better, so the J call may be wrong. CDR1 and CDR2 (germline): SEHNR, FQNEAQ (reference sequence). There are 15 residues in the CDR3. CDR3 DNA sequence: TGTGCCAGCAGCTCAAGCGGGGGAGCAAACAATGAGCAGTTCTTC. The encoded protein is CASSSSGGANNEQFF.

There are a few counts of this clonotype. V is TRBV27 and J is TRBJ2-1; D remains ambiguous. Trimming left V 3 bases short and J 0 bases short, with 12 bases between. CDR3 length: 16 amino acids. Germline CDR1 MNHEY, CDR2 SMNVEV (reference sequence). The CDR3 region is CASSFAYTRSYNEQFF. CDR3 DNA sequence: TGTGCCAGCAGTTTCGCCTACACCCGCTCCTACAATGAGCAGTTCTTC.

V and J are TRBV6-6 and TRBJ1-2; perhaps TRBD1 as D (6 bases). The CDR3 runs 14 residues. The V end was cut by 5 bases, the J end by 2 bases, with 12 bases between. Germline V gene data show CDR1 as MNHNY and CDR2 as SVGAGI (reference sequence). The CDR3 DNA reads as TGTGCCAGCAGTCCCGGACAGTTAAACTATGGCTACACCTTC. Encoded protein: CASSPGQLNYGYTF.

The J gene is TRBJ2-7, the V gene TRBV5-1, with a tentative D call TRBD2 (7 bases). The CDR3 has 15 amino acids. The V and J ends lost 4 bases and 4 bases respectively, with 18 bases between them. Germline V gene lookup returns CDR1 SGHRS and CDR2 YFSETQ. Here the CDR3 reads CASSLRDGGQYEQYF. The CDR3 DNA is TGCGCCAGCAGCCTCCGAGACGGGGGGCAGTACGAGCAGTACTTC.

This clonotype was detected a few times. The V gene is TRBV29-1, the J gene TRBJ2-5; D tentatively reads TRBD1 or TRBD2 (5 bases each). The J call is in doubt because the DNA end fits TRBJ2-1 better. This CDR3 region has 13 residues. Germline V gene sequence: CDR1 SQVTM, CDR2 ANQGSEA. The CDR3 DNA reads TGCAGCGTTATAATCGGGACCGACAATGAGCAGTTCTTC. Its protein is CSVIIGTDNEQFF.

This clonotype was observed a handful of times. The chain combines TRBV10-2 with TRBJ2-1; 7 bases match TRBD1. J lost 5 bases, V lost 4 bases, and 5 bases had no gene match. CDR1 and CDR2 (germline): WSHSY, SAAADI. The CDR3 length is 14 residues. The DNA for the CDR3 is TGCGCCAGCAGTGGGAACAGGGGCGACAATGAGCAGTTCTTC. Amino acid sequence: CASSGNRGDNEQFF.

The sample holds a few counts of this clonotype. J is TRBJ2-3 and V is TRBV6-6, with 13 bases matching TRBD2. Losses at the gene ends were 5 bases for V and 5 bases for J; bases not matched to a gene: 7. Germline V gene lookup returns CDR1 MNHNY and CDR2 SVGAGI (reference sequence). The CDR3 totals 16 residues. Here the CDR3 DNA reads TGTGCCAGCAGTCCGGGACTAGCGGGGCGTATAGATACGCAGTATTTT. It translates to CASSPGLAGRIDTQYF.

This CDR3 is CASSLVQDSYNEQFF. CDR3 nucleotides: TGCGCCAGCAGCTTGGTGCAGGACTCCTACAATGAGCAGTTCTTC. The gene calls are TRBV5-1 and TRBJ2-1; D remains unclear. Trimming removed 0 bases from V and 0 bases from J, with 7 bases in between. The CDR3 has 15 amino acids. The germline gives CDR1 SGHRS, CDR2 YFSETQ.

The V call is TRBV12-3 or TRBV12-4, the J call TRBJ1-2; D possibly corresponds to TRBD1 (6 bases). V was shortened by 6 bases and J by 8 bases, with 13 bases between the two germline ends. There are 12 residues in the CDR3. The CDR3 protein is CASRGTHGGYTF. The CDR3 DNA reads as TGTGCCAGCAGAGGGACACATGGAGGCTACACCTTC.

V usage is TRBV20-1 and J usage is TRBJ1-6; 10 nucleotides line up with TRBD1. CDR1 is DFQATT and CDR2 is SNEGSKA in the germline V gene (reference sequence). There are 15 residues in the CDR3. With 2 bases clipped from V and 8 bases from J, the junction kept 6 bases outside the gene matches. Here the CDR3 DNA reads TGCAGTGCTAGATTGGGACAGGGGAGACATTCACCCCTCCACTTT. Translated: CSARLGQGRHSPLHF.

The chain employs TRBV20-1 and TRBJ2-1; perhaps TRBD2 as D (5 bases). The V gene's germline CDR1 is DFQATT and CDR2 SNEGSKA (reference sequence). The CDR3 totals 13 residues. V gave up 1 base and J gave up 10 bases, with 14 bases separating them. Here the CDR3 DNA reads TGCAGTGCTAGAGGGTCTCTGGGCGGGGAGCAGTTCTTC. Its translation: CSARGSLGGEQFF.

The rearrangement uses TRBV18 and TRBJ2-5; a weak D match, TRBD2 (6 bases). Deletions cut 6 bases from V and 2 bases from J, with 13 bases between. Germline loops: CDR1 KGHSH, CDR2 LQKENI. CDR3 length: 14 residues. The CDR3 coding sequence is TGTGCCAGCTCCCGTGAGGGGACTCAAGAGACCCAGTACTTC. Translating gives CASSREGTQETQYF.

This clonotype was picked up a small number of times. V and J are TRBV20-1 and TRBJ2-3; TRBD2 matches at 11 bases. J gave up 6 bases and V 4 bases, and 3 bases lay outside the gene matches. The CDR3 is made up of 13 amino acids. The germline gives CDR1 DFQATT, CDR2 SNEGSKA (reference sequence). The CDR3 DNA reads TGCAGTGCTACGGGACTAGCGGTTGATACGCAGTATTTT. This translates into CSATGLAVDTQYF.

This clonotype occurred many times. This chain uses TRBV12-3 or TRBV12-4 with TRBJ2-2; possibly TRBD1 for D (5 bases). This CDR3 region has 14 residues. Between the trimmed V and J ends, which lost 6 bases and 1 base, there was a span of 9 bases. CDR3 loop: CASSPGQNTGELFF. The CDR3 DNA reads as TGTGCCAGCAGCCCAGGACAGAACACCGGGGAGCTGTTTTTT.

This clonotype occurred a few times. The chain recombines TRBV20-1 with TRBJ1-2; D uncertain. V was pared by 0 bases and J by 0 bases, with 5 bases between. Germline assignment: CDR1 DFQATT and CDR2 SNEGSKA (reference sequence). This CDR3 is 13 amino acids long. CDR3 sequence: CSARDRANYGYTF. The CDR3 coding sequence is TGCAGTGCTAGAGATCGGGCTAACTATGGCTACACCTTC.

This clonotype was seen more than once but under ten times. V is TRBV12-3 or TRBV12-4 and J is TRBJ1-6; the D is unclear. The CDR3 is made up of 16 amino acids. V lost 6 bases, J lost 0 bases, and 12 bases lay in between. The CDR3 DNA is TGTGCCAGCAGGACCTCAATGAGCTCCTATAATTCACCCCTCCACTTT. This sequence encodes CASRTSMSSYNSPLHF.